The clone carrying this TCR beta chain was seen repeatedly, ten times or more. These data belong to a study of glioma-infiltrating T cells. TCR alpha and beta CDR3 regions were amplified from RNA using iRepertoire nested multiplex PCR. Tissue mRNA or PBMC total RNA, about 90-450 ng, went into one-step reverse transcription and amplification. TCRdb reprocessed the multiplex PCR reads with MiXCR, giving one entry per CDR3 protein. This sample has tens of thousands of distinct CDR3 sequences, with around 40% found just once. Germline V gene sequence: CDR1 MNHEY, CDR2 SVGEGT. V lost 6 bases and J 1 base, leaving 17 bases between the germline ends. The CDR3 sequence is 16 residues long.

The clonotype was recovered from a human donor with low-grade glioma or glioblastoma, undergoing nonglioma brain surgery, or in good health (not recorded which). Sequenced: glioma tissue, nonneoplastic brain tissue, or PBMCs (not recorded which). The chain employs TRBV6-2 or TRBV6-3 and TRBJ2-3, with a weak D call TRBD1 (7 bases). Here the CDR3 reads CASSLGGGRGTDTQYF. CDR3 coding DNA: TGTGCCAGCAGCCTCGGAGGGGGCAGGGGCACAGATACGCAGTATTTT.